Shown below are 30 T cell receptor beta chains from a single sample sequenced in a study of PD-1 blockade in classical Hodgkin lymphoma. The repertoire was sequenced with immunoSEQ multiplex PCR; TCRdb's copy has only in-frame clones and lacks some. The table shows tens of thousands of clones, with 80% occurring only once. Autologous stem cell transplantation was followed by relapse in every patient, and brentuximab vedotin exposure varied. The sample here was peripheral blood mononuclear cells (PBMCs), taken before the second cycle of nivolumab. The receptors shown here come from a human donor with classical Hodgkin lymphoma.

A few counts support this clone. The chain combines TRBV6-1 with TRBJ1-6; possibly TRBD1 for D (5 bases). The CDR3 totals 12 residues. Germline loops: CDR1 MNHNS, CDR2 SASEGT. Trimming took 6 bases from V and 13 from J, leaving 13 bases between them. The CDR3 DNA follows: TGTGCCAGCAGAACAGGAGGAGGTCCCCTCCACTTT. It translates to CASRTGGGPLHF.

CDR3 in DNA: TGTGCCAGCAGTTTTCGCACCGGGGAGCTGTTTTTT. This encodes CASSFRTGELFF. The chain joins TRBV27 to TRBJ2-2, with unresolved D. Trimming took off 3 bases at V and 4 bases at J, with 3 bases between the two ends. The V gene's germline CDR1 is MNHEY and CDR2 SMNVEV (reference sequence). This CDR3 comprises 12 residues.

J is TRBJ1-4 and V is TRBV19; the D gene is possibly TRBD1 (5 bases). Trimming removed 5 bases at V and 7 bases at J, with 17 bases between. The CDR3 sequence is 15 residues long. CDR1 is LNHDA and CDR2 is SQIVND in the germline V gene (reference sequence). CDR3 DNA: TGTGCCAGTAGTCCCCGCGGAGGGGCAAGTGAAAAACTGTTTTTT. It yields the protein CASSPRGGASEKLFF.

The V and J genes are TRBV9 and TRBJ2-2; D is uncertain. V was cut by 4 bases and J by 3 bases, with 7 bases left in between. Germline CDR1 is SGDLS and CDR2 is YYNGEE. This CDR3 region has 13 residues. The CDR3 nucleotides are TGTGCCAGCAGCTCCCGGGACACCGGGGAGCTGTTTTTT. Protein sequence: CASSSRDTGELFF. Based on the CDR3 plus reference TRBV9 and TRBJ2-2, the full variable domain is DSGVTQTPKHLITATGQRVTLRCSPRSGDLSVYWYQQSLDQGLQFLIQYYNGEERAKGNILERFSAQQFPDLHSELNLSSLELGDSALYFCASSSRDTGELFFGEGSRLTVL.

V and J are TRBV15 and TRBJ2-2, with a possible D match to TRBD1 (6 bases). Trimming pared 3 bases from V and 7 bases from J, leaving 18 bases between. Germline CDR1 and CDR2: LNHNV and YYDKDF (reference sequence). This CDR3 has 16 residues. This chain's CDR3 is CATSRGAPQGVGELFF. DNA of the CDR3: TGTGCCACCAGCAGGGGGGCACCCCAAGGTGTCGGGGAGCTGTTTTTT.

This clone was recorded a few times. V is TRBV6-1 and J is TRBJ2-1, with 8 bases that match TRBD2. Germline lookup yields CDR1 MNHNS and CDR2 SASEGT. The CDR3 extends over 15 amino acids. V shed 5 bases and J 8 bases; nucleotides not matched to a gene: 11. The CDR3 loop is CASSTPGLVLYEQFF. The CDR3 coding sequence is TGTGCCAGCAGTACACCGGGACTAGTTTTATATGAGCAGTTCTTC.

This chain connects TRBV15 to TRBJ1-2; D possibly corresponds to TRBD1 (5 bases). Between the trimmed V and J ends, which lost 0 bases and 3 bases, there was a span of 11 bases. Per germline, CDR1 LNHNV and CDR2 YYDKDF (reference sequence). This CDR3 region has 15 residues. CDR3 region: CATSRDLGDYYGYTF. The CDR3 nucleotides read TGTGCCACCAGCAGAGATCTGGGGGACTACTATGGCTACACCTTC.

This clone was found a few times. The V and J genes are TRBV13 and TRBJ2-5; 7 nucleotides align to TRBD2. The CDR3 is made up of 14 amino acids. V trimming: 5 bases; J trimming: 5 bases; junction bases outside the gene matches: 8. Germline lookup yields CDR1 PRHDT and CDR2 FYEKMQ (reference sequence). In DNA, the CDR3 is TGTGCCAGCAGCCAAACCGTGGGGGGGGAGACCCAGTACTTC. Encoded protein: CASSQTVGGETQYF.

This clone was recorded only once. V usage is TRBV15 and J usage is TRBJ2-2, with D perhaps matching TRBD2 (7 bases). Germline V gene data show CDR1 as LNHNV and CDR2 as YYDKDF (reference sequence). The CDR3 has 13 amino acids. The chain's CDR3 is CVAGAINTGELFF. The CDR3 nucleotides read TGTGTCGCGGGGGCGATTAACACCGGGGAGCTGTTTTTT.

V and J are TRBV10-3 and TRBJ2-5, with D possibly TRBD1 on 6 matching bases. The J call may be mistaken, given a closer DNA end match to TRBJ2-7. Germline values: CDR1 ENHRY, CDR2 SYGVKD. This CDR3 region has 12 residues. The CDR3 protein is CAISALGGEQYF. DNA of the CDR3: TGTGCCATCAGTGCATTAGGGGGCGAGCAGTACTTC.

The chain has TRBV28 and TRBJ2-7; D gene unclear. The CDR3 has 11 residues. The V gene's germline CDR1 is MDHEN and CDR2 SYDVKM. V shed 6 bases and J shed 7 bases, with 10 bases lying between them. The CDR3 region is CASRDVREQYF. The CDR3 coding sequence is TGTGCCAGCAGAGACGTACGGGAGCAGTACTTC.

The CDR3 sequence is CASSQDPASSYEQYF. The CDR3 DNA reads as TGCGCCAGCAGCCAGGATCCTGCCTCCTCCTACGAGCAGTACTTC. The rearrangement joins TRBV4-1 to TRBJ2-5, with D unresolved. The J call may be faulty, since TRBJ2-7 better matches the DNA end. The CDR3 runs 15 residues. Looked up from germline, CDR1 is MGHRA and CDR2 is YSYEKL.

This chain joins TRBV7-2 and TRBJ2-3; TRBD2 matches 9 bases. Losses at the gene ends were 6 bases for V and 2 bases for J; bases not matched to a gene: 9. The CDR3 is 16 amino acids. Germline CDR1 is SGHTA and CDR2 is FQGNSA. This chain's CDR3 is CASRSGGGAITDTQYF. In DNA, the CDR3 is TGTGCCAGCAGGTCTGGCGGGGGGGCGATCACAGATACGCAGTATTTT.

The chain employs TRBV19 and TRBJ2-1, with TRBD2 matching 9 bases. V lost 6 bases, J lost 8 bases, and 11 bases stayed unmatched. The CDR3 is 15 amino acids. CDR1 is LNHDA and CDR2 is SQIVND in the germline V gene (reference sequence). In DNA form, the CDR3 reads TGTGCCAGTAGCAACTTAGCGGGAGCGGCGGATGAGCAGTTCTTC. It encodes CASSNLAGAADEQFF.

This clone was detected once. This chain connects TRBV7-9 to TRBJ2-1; the D is unclear. Germline V CDR1 and CDR2: SEHNR, FQNEAQ (reference sequence). The CDR3 is 12 amino acids. Trimming cost V 5 bases and J 8 bases, with 10 bases left between them. The CDR3 reads CASSTGWDEQFF. The DNA for the CDR3 is TGTGCCAGCAGCACCGGCTGGGATGAGCAGTTCTTC.

V and J are TRBV19 and TRBJ1-1; D not resolved. Germline loops: CDR1 LNHDA, CDR2 SQIVND (reference sequence). V lost 7 bases and J lost 1, with 16 bases in between. The CDR3 has 15 amino acids. The CDR3 sequence is CASIDPPPPNTEAFF. The CDR3 DNA sequence: TGTGCCAGTATCGATCCTCCTCCCCCGAACACTGAAGCTTTCTTT.

The chain recombines TRBV5-1 with TRBJ2-5, with D possibly being TRBD1 (6 bases). The J call may be incorrect, as the DNA end agrees better with TRBJ2-7. The germline V gene has CDR1 SGHRS and CDR2 YFSETQ. The CDR3 loop spans 14 amino acids. CDR3 nucleotides: TGCGCCAGCAGCTTGGTGTCAGGGGTAAACGAGCAGTACTTC. This encodes CASSLVSGVNEQYF.

This clone came up once. The J gene is TRBJ1-4, the V gene TRBV7-8; D might be TRBD1 (5 bases). V was clipped by 0 bases and J by 8 bases, with 13 bases between them. Germline values: CDR1 SGHVS, CDR2 FQNEAQ. This CDR3 has 15 residues. The CDR3 sequence: CASSLAGRGVEKLFF. CDR3 bases: TGTGCCAGCAGCTTAGCGGGGCGGGGTGTAGAAAAACTGTTTTTT.

The chain combines TRBV23-1 with TRBJ1-2; D not resolved. TRBV23-1 has ORF status, its function being uncertain. The CDR3 spans 11 residues. V lost 3 bases, J lost 4 bases, and 3 bases lay in between. CDR3 nucleotide sequence: TGCGCCAGCAGTCAGGTCTATGGCTACACCTTC. The encoded protein is CASSQVYGYTF.

The chain couples TRBV27 to TRBJ2-3; no definite D call. Germline V gives CDR1 MNHEY, CDR2 SMNVEV (reference sequence). CDR3 size: 15 residues. V lost 6 bases, J lost 0 bases, and 13 bases lay in between. The CDR3, as DNA: TGTGCCAGCAGAACGGCCGGTATTAGCACAGATACGCAGTATTTT. Encoded protein: CASRTAGISTDTQYF.

The V and J genes are TRBV2 and TRBJ1-3; tentatively, D is TRBD1 (6 bases). The length of the CDR3 is 15 residues. Germline V CDR1 and CDR2: SNHLY, FYNNEI. The V gene lost 6 bases and the J gene lost 2 bases, with 14 bases spanning the gap. CDR3 residues: CASSVSRGPGNTIYF. For the CDR3, the DNA is TGTGCCAGCAGCGTATCACGGGGGCCTGGAAACACCATATATTTT.

J is TRBJ2-1 and V is TRBV11-2; D uncertain. This CDR3 has 11 residues. Germline-derived CDR1 and CDR2 are SGHAT and FQNNGV. The V and J ends lost 8 bases and 6 bases respectively, with 8 bases between them. The chain's CDR3 is CASPFPNEQFF. The CDR3 DNA reads as TGTGCCAGCCCCTTCCCCAATGAGCAGTTCTTC.

The chain is built from TRBV4-2 and TRBJ1-1; TRBD1 matches 9 bases. This CDR3 has 17 amino acids. V shed 0 bases, J shed 4 bases, and the junction held 9 bases outside the gene matches. Germline values: CDR1 LGHNA, CDR2 YNFKEQ. This chain's CDR3 is CASSQDGSTGGFTEAFF. CDR3 coding DNA: TGTGCCAGCAGCCAAGATGGTTCTACAGGGGGCTTCACTGAAGCTTTCTTT.

CDR3 amino acids: CASSFQGTNEKLFF. For the CDR3, the DNA is TGTGCCAGCAGCTTTCAGGGGACTAATGAAAAACTGTTTTTT. This chain joins TRBV7-2 and TRBJ1-4, with D possibly TRBD1 on 6 matching bases. CDR3 length equals 14 residues. V lost 3 bases to trimming and J lost 2 bases, with 7 bases between them. Germline V gene sequence: CDR1 SGHTA, CDR2 FQGNSA.

This clone was counted a few times. V and J are TRBV7-8 and TRBJ2-7, with D uncertain. Trimming took 5 bases from V and 6 from J, leaving 8 bases between them. The CDR3 spans 11 residues. CDR1 and CDR2 from the germline V gene are SGHVS and FQNEAQ. The CDR3 nucleotides are TGTGCCAGCAGCGCTGCCGTCGAGCAGTACTTC. Its protein is CASSAAVEQYF.

The chain couples TRBV19 to TRBJ1-2; 7 bases fit TRBD1. Germline CDR1 LNHDA, CDR2 SQIVND (reference sequence). CDR3 length equals 11 residues. V trimming: 6 bases; J trimming: 8 bases; junction bases outside the gene matches: 3. In DNA, the CDR3 is TGTGCCAGTAGGACAGGGCGAGGCTACACCTTC. The encoded protein is CASRTGRGYTF.

The rearrangement joins TRBV7-3 to TRBJ2-1; D is perhaps TRBD2 (7 bases). Germline-derived CDR1 and CDR2 are SGHTA and FQGTGA. This CDR3 has 15 amino acids. Deletions cut 5 bases from V and 10 bases from J, with 21 bases between. The CDR3 is CASSRGTNEAYEQFF. In DNA form, the CDR3 reads TGTGCCAGCAGCAGGGGGACTAACGAGGCATACGAGCAGTTCTTC.

The V gene is TRBV6-6, the J gene TRBJ1-4; D uncertain. CDR1 MNHNY and CDR2 SVGAGI come from the germline V gene (reference sequence). V was trimmed by 4 bases and J by 5 bases, leaving 8 bases between them. The CDR3 length is 13 residues. The CDR3 reads CASSFPENEKLFF. CDR3 bases: TGTGCCAGCAGTTTCCCCGAGAATGAAAAACTGTTTTTT.

The chain combines TRBV19 with TRBJ2-5, with TRBD1 identical over 10 bases. Trimming at V came to 5 bases and at J to 3 bases, leaving 9 bases not matched to a gene. Germline V lookup: CDR1 LNHDA, CDR2 SQIVND (reference sequence). The CDR3 has 16 amino acids. The CDR3 spells CASSGRQGAWEETQYF. The CDR3 DNA reads TGTGCCAGTAGTGGCAGACAGGGGGCTTGGGAAGAGACCCAGTACTTC.

V gene TRBV7-9 combines with J gene TRBJ2-7, with no clear D. The V end lost 5 bases, the J end lost 7 bases, and 9 bases lay between the germline ends. The CDR3 covers 11 residues. Germline-derived CDR1 and CDR2 are SEHNR and FQNEAQ (reference sequence). The CDR3 nucleotides are TGTGCCAGCAGCGCCTTAGGGGAGCAGTACTTC. Translation: CASSALGEQYF.